This T cell receptor beta chain was retrieved from a study of control samples from healthy donors and cancer patients. Measured with immunoSEQ multiplex PCR; TCRdb has only the in-frame clones, and not every one. In the table there are about 79,000 clones, under 95% of which are singletons. Germline V gene sequence: CDR1 SGDLS, CDR2 YYNGEE. CDR3 size: 14 residues. V was cut by 0 bases and J by 4 bases, with 8 bases left in between. V gene TRBV9 combines with J gene TRBJ1-3; D is undetermined. The sequenced material came from PBMCs. This clonotype was obtained from a woman aged 40 to 50 with lung cancer. In DNA form, the CDR3 reads TGTGCCAGCAGCGTAGATGGGGAAGGAAACACCATATATTTT. It translates to CASSVDGEGNTIYF.